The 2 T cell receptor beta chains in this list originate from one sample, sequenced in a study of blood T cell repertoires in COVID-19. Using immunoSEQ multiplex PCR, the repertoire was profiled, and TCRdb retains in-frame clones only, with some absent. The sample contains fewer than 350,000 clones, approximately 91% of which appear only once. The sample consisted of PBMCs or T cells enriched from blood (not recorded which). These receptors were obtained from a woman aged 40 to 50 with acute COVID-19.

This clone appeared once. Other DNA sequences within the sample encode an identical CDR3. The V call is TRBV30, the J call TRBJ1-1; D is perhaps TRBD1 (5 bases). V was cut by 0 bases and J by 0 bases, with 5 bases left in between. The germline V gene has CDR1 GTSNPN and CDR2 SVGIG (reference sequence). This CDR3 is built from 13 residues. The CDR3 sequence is CAWSVQVNTEAFF. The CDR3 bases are TGTGCCTGGAGTGTACAGGTGAACACTGAAGCTTTCTTT.

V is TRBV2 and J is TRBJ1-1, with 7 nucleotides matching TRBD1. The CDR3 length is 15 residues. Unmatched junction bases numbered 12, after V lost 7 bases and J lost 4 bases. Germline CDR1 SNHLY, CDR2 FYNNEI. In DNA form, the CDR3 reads TGTGCCAGCAAAGGACTGACAGGGCAGGCCACTGAAGCTTTCTTT. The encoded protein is CASKGLTGQATEAFF.